A single sample gave rise to the 5 T cell receptor beta chains below, sequenced in a study of cytomegalovirus exposure and HLA in healthy donors. The primer mix had 60 Vbeta and 13 Jbeta primers. The data were produced by immunoSEQ multiplex PCR, yet TCRdb's version contains in-frame clones alone and is incomplete. The table records just over 150,000 clones, 70% to 85% of them present only once. Source material: PBMCs. These receptors came from a man aged 45-65 years in good health and CMV-seropositive.

The chain combines TRBV10-2 with TRBJ2-5, with 11 bases aligning to TRBD1. The J call may be mistaken, given a closer DNA end match to TRBJ2-7. Per germline, CDR1 WSHSY and CDR2 SAAADI. The CDR3 loop spans 13 amino acids. CDR3 loop: CASMGQGVYEQYF. CDR3 DNA sequence: TGCGCCAGCATGGGACAGGGGGTCTACGAGCAGTACTTC.

The chain uses TRBV12-1 and TRBJ1-5; the table's D call TRBD1 went unverified against the DNA. TRBV12-1 is noted as a pseudogene. The CDR3 length is 15 residues. The CDR3 DNA is TGTGCCAGCCGGAGGACAGGGTTGTTCAGTAAGCCCCAGCATTTT. Translation gives CASRRTGLFSKPQHF.

The V gene is TRBV5-6, the J gene TRBJ1-3; the match to TRBD1 covers 10 bases. CDR3 length: 19 residues. V was pared by 0 bases and J by 5 bases, with 14 bases of the junction left unmatched. The V gene's germline CDR1 is SGHDT and CDR2 YYEEEE. The CDR3 DNA reads as TGTGCCAGCAGCTTGGTCCCGGGACAGGGGAACCCGACCCGAAACACCATATATTTT. Translating gives CASSLVPGQGNPTRNTIYF.

The J gene is TRBJ2-2, the V gene TRBV15, with D unclear. Trimming shortened V by 0 bases and J by 1 base, and 9 bases separated the two germline ends. Germline CDR1 is LNHNV and CDR2 is YYDKDF (reference sequence). The CDR3 sequence is 16 residues long. The CDR3 region is CATSRDLGRNTGELFF. In nucleotides, the CDR3 is TGTGCCACCAGCAGAGATCTTGGCAGGAACACCGGGGAGCTGTTTTTT.

The chain recombines TRBV15 with TRBJ2-3; 7 bases fit TRBD1. V shed 5 bases and J 2 bases; nucleotides not matched to a gene: 10. Per the germline V gene, CDR1 is LNHNV and CDR2 is YYDKDF (reference sequence). The length of the CDR3 is 16 residues. CDR3 region: CATSERTGPDTDTQYF. The DNA for the CDR3 is TGTGCCACCAGCGAAAGGACAGGACCAGACACAGATACGCAGTATTTT.